The 24 T cell receptor beta chains below all came from one sample that was sequenced in a study of CD4 T cells in relation to SARS-CoV-2 and coronaviruses. No antigen has been assigned to these receptors. CD4+ T cells from unexposed donors were obtained before the COVID-19 pandemic (2011-2018). CD4+ T cells were isolated from the cells after less than 13 days of culture. Clones were sequenced by immunoSEQ multiplex PCR, and TCRdb holds only the in-frame ones, with some missing. The sample shows about 20,000 clones, 60% to 80% of them seen only once. The specimen was CD4+ T cells from PBMCs, cultured in vitro. The receptors derive from a human donor in good health.

The chain recombines TRBV6-2 or TRBV6-3 with TRBJ2-7; TRBD1 aligns across 7 bases. J gave up 3 bases and V 2 bases, and 7 bases lay outside the gene matches. Germline V gene lookup returns CDR1 MNHEY and CDR2 SVGEGT. The CDR3 is 15 amino acids. CDR3 DNA sequence: TGTGCCAGCAGTTACAGGGGGCCGAGAGACTACGAGCAGTACTTC. Translation gives CASSYRGPRDYEQYF.

As concerns this clone: Compared with germline, one end of the junction differs, possibly owing to a read error. The V call is TRBV2, the J call TRBJ2-1, with TRBD2 matching 11 bases. The germline V gene has CDR1 SNHLY and CDR2 FYNNEI. The CDR3 is 12 amino acids. As DNA, the CDR3 is TGTGCCAGCAGTGTAACTAGCGGGAGCTTGATCTTC. Translation: CASSVTSGSLIF.

This clone was picked up a small number of times. The chain joins TRBV11-2 to TRBJ1-6; possibly TRBD1 for D (6 bases). Trimming removed 4 bases from V and 4 bases from J, with 11 bases in between. From germline, CDR1 is SGHAT and CDR2 FQNNGV. CDR3 size: 15 residues. CDR3 region: CASSSTGQYNSPLHF. CDR3 in DNA: TGTGCCAGCAGCTCTACCGGACAGTATAATTCACCCCTCCACTTT.

The chain has TRBV5-4 and TRBJ1-1; D is undetermined. Germline loops: CDR1 SGHNT, CDR2 YYREEE (reference sequence). The CDR3 consists of 14 residues. Between the trimmed V and J ends, which lost 1 base and 1 base, there was a span of 8 bases. CDR3 coding DNA: TGTGCCAGCAGCTTGCAACAAGGGAACACTGAAGCTTTCTTT. Residues: CASSLQQGNTEAFF. Variable domain in full (rest from reference TRBV5-4 and TRBJ1-1): ETGVTQSPTHLIKTRGQQVTLRCSSQSGHNTVSWYQQALGQGPQFIFQYYREEENGRGNFPPRFSGLQFPNYSSELNVNALELDDSALYLCASSLQQGNTEAFFGQGTRLTVV.

This clone was counted once. This sequence joins TRBV30 and TRBJ2-7; D not certain. This CDR3 is 15 amino acids long. V was pared by 1 base and J by 6 bases, with 19 bases between. Germline values: CDR1 GTSNPN, CDR2 SVGIG (reference sequence). CDR3: CAWSDIGVSMREQYF. DNA of the CDR3: TGTGCCTGGAGTGATATAGGAGTCTCAATGCGCGAGCAGTACTTC.

V usage is TRBV25-1 and J usage is TRBJ2-5, with 10 bases matching TRBD2. The CDR3 is 14 amino acids. V lost 7 bases and J lost 5; bases outside the gene matches: 7. Per germline, CDR1 MGHDK and CDR2 SYGVNS. The CDR3 protein is CASTTSGVRETQYF. Written as DNA, the CDR3 is TGTGCCAGCACAACTAGCGGGGTTAGGGAGACCCAGTACTTC.

The J gene is TRBJ2-1, the V gene TRBV29-1, with D uncertain. Trimming stripped 5 bases from V and 4 bases from J, with 3 bases between. Germline CDR1 is SQVTM and CDR2 is ANQGSEA. There are 10 residues in the CDR3. The CDR3 is CSVHYNEQFF. The CDR3 DNA follows: TGCAGCGTTCATTACAATGAGCAGTTCTTC.

The DNA for the CDR3 is TGCGCCAGCAGCCAAGACCCCACCGGGACTAGCGGGAGGGAGACCCAGTACTTC. This codes for CASSQDPTGTSGRETQYF. The chain joins TRBV4-1 to TRBJ2-5; TRBD2 matches at 15 bases. Germline V gene lookup returns CDR1 MGHRA and CDR2 YSYEKL. The CDR3 is made up of 18 amino acids. V was clipped by 0 bases and J by 5 bases; unmatched bases: 7.

V and J are TRBV7-9 and TRBJ2-7, with D perhaps matching TRBD2 (6 bases). This CDR3 contains 13 residues. Per germline, CDR1 SEHNR and CDR2 FQNEAQ (reference sequence). The V and J ends lost 2 bases and 6 bases respectively, with 11 bases between them. DNA for the CDR3: TGTGCCAGCAGCTTACGGGGAGCGGGCGAGCAGTACTTC. Amino acids: CASSLRGAGEQYF.

The sample holds a few counts of this clone. This rearrangement joins TRBV9 to TRBJ1-4; D perhaps matches TRBD1 (5 bases). Germline assignment: CDR1 SGDLS and CDR2 YYNGEE. This CDR3 region has 14 residues. Between the trimmed V and J ends, which lost 3 bases and 0 bases, there was a span of 6 bases. The CDR3 spells CASSATATNEKLFF. CDR3 DNA: TGTGCCAGCAGCGCGACAGCAACTAATGAAAAACTGTTTTTT. Based on the CDR3 plus reference TRBV9 and TRBJ1-4, the full variable domain is DSGVTQTPKHLITATGQRVTLRCSPRSGDLSVYWYQQSLDQGLQFLIQYYNGEERAKGNILERFSAQQFPDLHSELNLSSLELGDSALYFCASSATATNEKLFFGSGTQLSVL.

The chain has TRBV5-1 and TRBJ1-3, with 8 bases lining up with TRBD1. CDR3 size: 14 residues. The germline gives CDR1 SGHRS, CDR2 YFSETQ. V lost 4 bases and J lost 0; bases outside the gene matches: 0. CDR3 coding DNA: TGCGCCAGCAGCACAGGGGGCTCTGGAAACACCATATATTTT. Amino acids: CASSTGGSGNTIYF.

The chain links TRBV4-3 to TRBJ1-2, with a weak D call TRBD1 (5 bases). This CDR3 comprises 14 residues. V lost 3 bases and J lost 8, with 16 bases in between. Germline loops: CDR1 LGHNA, CDR2 YSLEER. The CDR3 DNA sequence: TGCGCCAGCAGCCAGTCATTAGGGGTCTGGGGCTACACCTTC. Encoded protein: CASSQSLGVWGYTF.

The CDR3 is CATSWDLLDQPQHF. As DNA, the CDR3 is TGTGCCACCTCCTGGGACCTCCTGGATCAGCCCCAGCATTTT. The V and J genes are TRBV6-5 and TRBJ1-5; tentatively, D is TRBD1 (5 bases). This CDR3 has 14 residues. Trimming left V 10 bases short and J 5 bases short, with 18 bases between. The germline gives CDR1 MNHEY, CDR2 SVGAGI.

The chain has TRBV7-2 and TRBJ2-5, with 9 bases fitting TRBD2. J gave up 2 bases and V 5 bases, and 9 bases lay outside the gene matches. The CDR3 is 16 residues long. CDR1 and CDR2 from the germline V gene are SGHTA and FQGNSA. DNA of the CDR3: TGTGCCAGCAGCCCTGCTGGACTAGCGATTCAAGAGACCCAGTACTTC. Translation gives CASSPAGLAIQETQYF.

The chain recombines TRBV10-3 with TRBJ1-3; 8 bases map to TRBD1. Germline lookup yields CDR1 ENHRY and CDR2 SYGVKD. The J segment lost 9 bases and the V segment lost 6 bases, leaving 13 bases of the junction unmatched. This CDR3 spans 15 amino acids. The DNA for the CDR3 is TGTGCCATCAGGCTGGGGACAGGCACTCTGAGCACCATATATTTT. Translating gives CAIRLGTGTLSTIYF.

This rearrangement joins TRBV5-8 to TRBJ2-2; TRBD2 matches 14 bases. The CDR3 covers 17 residues. Looked up from germline, CDR1 is SGHTS and CDR2 is YDEGEE. Losses at the gene ends were 4 bases for V and 5 bases for J; bases not matched to a gene: 7. As DNA, the CDR3 is TGTGCCAGCAGCCCCGGGACTAGCGGGGGATGGACCGGGGAGCTGTTTTTT. This gives the protein CASSPGTSGGWTGELFF.

DNA of the CDR3: TGTGCCACCCCCGGGGGCCCGGGACAGGGGGTTTTGGAGACCCAGTACTTC. It is translated as CATPGGPGQGVLETQYF. V gene TRBV2 combines with J gene TRBJ2-5; 11 nucleotides align to TRBD1. After removal of 10 bases from V and 5 bases from J, the junction contained 18 bases not matched to a gene. The germline V gene encodes CDR1 SNHLY and CDR2 FYNNEI. CDR3 length: 17 residues.

This chain joins TRBV6-2 or TRBV6-3 and TRBJ2-4; D uncertain. The CDR3 contains 13 residues. V shed 6 bases and J shed 6 bases, with 12 bases lying between them. Germline V gives CDR1 MNHEY, CDR2 SVGEGT. As DNA, the CDR3 is TGTGCCAGCAGCCGCCCGGTCGGAAACATTCAGTACTTC. Protein sequence: CASSRPVGNIQYF.

The chain couples TRBV6-6 to TRBJ1-4; the D gene is possibly TRBD1 (6 bases). The V gene's germline CDR1 is MNHNY and CDR2 SVGAGI (reference sequence). This CDR3 comprises 14 residues. The germline V and J ends were trimmed by 2 bases and 8 bases, with 12 bases remaining between them. The CDR3 loop reads CASSYTGGWEKLFF. The CDR3 DNA reads TGTGCCAGCAGTTACACGGGGGGCTGGGAAAAACTGTTTTTT.

The CDR3 protein is CASSLYREVNTEAFF. The DNA for the CDR3 is TGTGCCAGCAGCTTATACAGAGAGGTGAACACTGAAGCTTTCTTT. J is TRBJ1-1 and V is TRBV13, with unresolved D. The V gene's germline CDR1 is PRHDT and CDR2 FYEKMQ (reference sequence). This CDR3 region has 15 residues. The V and J ends lost 2 bases and 0 bases respectively, with 10 bases between them.

To note about this clone: In this CDR3 the conserved last residue, phenylalanine or tryptophan, is missing, so a read error is likely. The DNA is left out, because the CDR3 cannot be placed on it with certainty; the CDR3 is given as TCRdb lists it. This CDR3 is CASSQGPGLAGGRKI. The gene calls are TRBV3-1 (or the pseudogene TRBV3-2) and TRBJ2-7; TRBD2, the D gene given by the table, was not confirmed from the DNA. The CDR3 spans 15 residues, counting both ends. Per germline, CDR1 LGHDT and CDR2 YNNKEL (reference sequence).

This chain joins TRBV7-2 and TRBJ2-7; D gene ambiguous. The germline V gene has CDR1 SGHTA and CDR2 FQGNSA. Between the trimmed V and J ends, which lost 2 bases and 6 bases, there was a span of 11 bases. The CDR3 covers 13 residues. In DNA form, the CDR3 reads TGTGCCAGCAGCTTAATTGGGCCCGCCGAGCAGTACTTC. This codes for CASSLIGPAEQYF.

The rearrangement links TRBV5-4 to TRBJ2-5; TRBD1 aligns across 7 bases. This CDR3 has 15 amino acids. The V segment lost 0 bases and the J segment 5 bases; nucleotides outside the gene matches: 7. CDR1 is SGHNT and CDR2 is YYREEE in the germline V gene (reference sequence). The CDR3 sequence: CASSLAEGAGETQYF. The CDR3 DNA sequence: TGTGCCAGCAGCTTGGCCGAGGGGGCGGGTGAGACCCAGTACTTC.

The genes are TRBV6-5 and TRBJ2-2; weak D call: TRBD1 (6 bases). The CDR3 consists of 15 residues. Between the trimmed V and J ends, which lost 1 base and 1 base, there was a span of 7 bases. CDR1 is MNHEY and CDR2 is SVGAGI in the germline V gene. The CDR3 DNA sequence: TGTGCCAGCAGTTACTGGGGACAGAACACCGGGGAGCTGTTTTTT. It encodes CASSYWGQNTGELFF.